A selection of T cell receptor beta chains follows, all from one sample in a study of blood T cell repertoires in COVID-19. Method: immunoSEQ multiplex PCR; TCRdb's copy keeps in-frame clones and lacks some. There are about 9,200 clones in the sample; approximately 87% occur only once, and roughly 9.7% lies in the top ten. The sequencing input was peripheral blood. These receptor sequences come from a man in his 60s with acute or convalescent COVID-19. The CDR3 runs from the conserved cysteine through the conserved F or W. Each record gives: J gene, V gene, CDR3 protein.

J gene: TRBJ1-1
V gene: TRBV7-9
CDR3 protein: CASSPPGTGGTEAFF

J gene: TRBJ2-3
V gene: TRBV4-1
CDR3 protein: CASSQAGTGSPDTQYF

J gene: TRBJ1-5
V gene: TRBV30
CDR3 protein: CAWSVGTGGYQPQHF

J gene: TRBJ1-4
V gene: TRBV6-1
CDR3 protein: CASSEARRQGQEKLFF

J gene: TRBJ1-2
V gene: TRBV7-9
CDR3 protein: CASSSTTDRGNYGYTF

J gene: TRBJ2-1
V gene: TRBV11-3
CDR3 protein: CASSQGLAVYNEQFF

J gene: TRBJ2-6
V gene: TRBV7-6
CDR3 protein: CASSPAEGGANVLTF

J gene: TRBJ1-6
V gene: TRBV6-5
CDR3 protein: CASRSRSSYNSPLHF

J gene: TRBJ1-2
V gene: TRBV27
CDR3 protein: CASSSAGYYGYTF

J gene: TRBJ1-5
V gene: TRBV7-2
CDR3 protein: CASSLSGASNQPQHF

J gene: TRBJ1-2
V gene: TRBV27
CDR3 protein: CASSPTPTGVSSYTF

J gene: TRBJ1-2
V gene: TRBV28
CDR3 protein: CASRSDRTYGYTF

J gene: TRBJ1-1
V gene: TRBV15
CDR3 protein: CATTSDRGYNTQAFF

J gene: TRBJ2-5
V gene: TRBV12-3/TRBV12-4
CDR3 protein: CASSSSGAETQYF

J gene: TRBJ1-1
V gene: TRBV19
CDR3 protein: CASTQALNTEAFF

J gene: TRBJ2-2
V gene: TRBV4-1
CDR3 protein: CASSQVPGSPGELFF

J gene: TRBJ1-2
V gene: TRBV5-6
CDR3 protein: CASSTLTGGLFYGYTF

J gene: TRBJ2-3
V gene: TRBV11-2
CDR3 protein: CASSPTVIGGHGWDTQYF

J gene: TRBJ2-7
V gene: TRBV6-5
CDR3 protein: CASRASGRGAHEQYF

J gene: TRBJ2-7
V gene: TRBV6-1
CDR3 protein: CASSDQPGSYYEQYF

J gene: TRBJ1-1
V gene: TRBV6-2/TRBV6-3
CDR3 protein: CASSYGRGAEAFF

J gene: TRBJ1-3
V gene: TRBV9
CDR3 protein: CASSVDTGAGNTIYF

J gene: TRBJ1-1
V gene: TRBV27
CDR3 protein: CASSLGGGQAFF

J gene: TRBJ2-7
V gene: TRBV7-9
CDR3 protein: CASSRLVGSYEQYF

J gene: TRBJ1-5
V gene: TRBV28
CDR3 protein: CASREDGFSNQPQHF

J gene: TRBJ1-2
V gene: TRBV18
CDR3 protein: CASSPDRGGYGYTF

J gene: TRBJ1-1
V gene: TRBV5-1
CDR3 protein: CASRPRQGSLTEAFF

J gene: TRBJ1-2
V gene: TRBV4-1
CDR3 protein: CASSQDLSGAYGYTF

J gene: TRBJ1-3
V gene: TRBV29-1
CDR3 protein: CSVGVSGNTIYF

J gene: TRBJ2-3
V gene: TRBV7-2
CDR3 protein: CASSLSGGGWVGDTQYF

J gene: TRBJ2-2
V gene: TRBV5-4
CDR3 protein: CASSLPTGPNTGELFF

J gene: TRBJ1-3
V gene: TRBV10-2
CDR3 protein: CASSGTGASGNTIYF

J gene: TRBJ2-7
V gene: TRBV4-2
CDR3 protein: CASSQDPIGDIAGEQYF

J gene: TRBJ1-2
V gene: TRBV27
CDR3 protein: CASSLGGSYGYTF

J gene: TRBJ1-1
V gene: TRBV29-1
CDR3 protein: CSVEPGGLPEAFF

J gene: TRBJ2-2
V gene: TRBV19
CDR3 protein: CASSSTGGSGELFF

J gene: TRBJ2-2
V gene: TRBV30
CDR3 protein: CAWRPGHSNTGELFF

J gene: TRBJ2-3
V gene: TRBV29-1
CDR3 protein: CSVAPYFTDTQYF

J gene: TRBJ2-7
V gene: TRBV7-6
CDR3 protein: CASSRGQRTTSAYEQYF

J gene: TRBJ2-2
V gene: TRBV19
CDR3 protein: CASSWLTGELFF

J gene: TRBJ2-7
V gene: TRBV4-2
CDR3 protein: CASSQDTPWVAGEQYF

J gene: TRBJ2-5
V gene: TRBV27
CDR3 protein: CASSLSGGGLETQYF

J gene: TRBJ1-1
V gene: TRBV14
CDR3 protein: CASSRLAGGTEAFF

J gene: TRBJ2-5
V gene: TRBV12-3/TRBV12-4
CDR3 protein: CASSRDRQETQYF

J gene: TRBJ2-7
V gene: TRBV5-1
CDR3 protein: CASSLTNGQLAREQYF

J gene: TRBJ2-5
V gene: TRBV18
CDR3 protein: CASSPEGLFGTQYF

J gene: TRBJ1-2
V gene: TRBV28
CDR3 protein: CASSLFPGGGKNYGYTF

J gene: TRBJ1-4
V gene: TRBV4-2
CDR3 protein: CASSQDFLRVKLNEKLFF

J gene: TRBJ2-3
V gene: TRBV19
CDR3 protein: CASANLLATDTQYF

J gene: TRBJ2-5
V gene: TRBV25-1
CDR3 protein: CASSDRTGLGWLETQYF

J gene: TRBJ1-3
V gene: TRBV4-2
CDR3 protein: CASSPAGTGGSGNTIYF

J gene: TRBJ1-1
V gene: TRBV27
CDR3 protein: CASRPGGRDTEAFF

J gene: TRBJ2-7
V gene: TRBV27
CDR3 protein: CASSEWGGSYEQYF

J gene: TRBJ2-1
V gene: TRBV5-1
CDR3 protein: CASTIYGDRLNNEQFF

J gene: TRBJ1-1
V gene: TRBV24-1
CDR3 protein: CATSDGLDRRHTEAFF

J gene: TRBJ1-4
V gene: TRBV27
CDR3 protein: CASSLSSYLSGGLFF